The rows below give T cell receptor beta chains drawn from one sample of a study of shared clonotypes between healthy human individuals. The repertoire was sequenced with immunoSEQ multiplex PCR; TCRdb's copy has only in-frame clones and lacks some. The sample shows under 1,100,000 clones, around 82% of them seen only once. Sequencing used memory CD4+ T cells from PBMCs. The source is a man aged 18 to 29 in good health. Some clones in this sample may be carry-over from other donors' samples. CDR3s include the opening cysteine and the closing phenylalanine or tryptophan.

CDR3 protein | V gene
CASSIPRANTEAFF | TRBV28
CASSSTTSGANVLTF | TRBV28
CASSLYSGAARDEQYF | TRBV28
CASKGTPYEQYF | TRBV28
CASSPGLAGTGELFF | TRBV7-2
CASSSRGGAGHNEQFF | TRBV7-2
CASMRGGPSYEQYF | TRBV28
CASSGQRQGSVLGNQPQHF | TRBV6-1
CASRRQGADYGYTF | TRBV6-1
CASSQEVTGDTEAFF | TRBV4-1
CASRSPTEAGGGTEAFF | TRBV28
CASSGGGAGNYEQYF | TRBV6-1
CASSQEPGTNTIYF | TRBV4-3
CASDRGADTQYF | TRBV7-9
CASSLEGWSYGYTF | TRBV5-4
CSVGFSYNEQFF | TRBV29-1
CASSSDGSSYNEQFF | TRBV9
CASSTRQGAPLSYEQYF | TRBV27
CASSEQGASNEKLFF | TRBV28
CASSSIGQMGGYTF | TRBV7-8
CASSSYNQPQHF | TRBV27
CAWSVREQFF | TRBV30
CASSLGTRRGNEQFF | TRBV28
CASSLGQGRAGYTF | TRBV28
CASMLQGYEQYF | TRBV28
CASSLLPSGSGTGELFF | TRBV7-7
CASSRGQGGETQYF | TRBV5-1
CASSEDGSGYNEQFF | TRBV5-4
CASSLFQTGGNQPQHF | TRBV28
CASSPLAGGMSSYEQYF | TRBV9
CASSRGGGSETQYF | TRBV9
CASSLGGDSNQPQHF | TRBV5-4
CSVEPLGGSGANVLTF | TRBV29-1
CAISGSLAGLTDTQYF | TRBV10-3
CASSPGLAGFSYEQYF | TRBV28
CASATGPYEQYF | TRBV2